The clone carrying this T cell receptor (beta chain) was detected once. The source of the sample is a study of blood T cell repertoires in COVID-19. Study details: Some COVID-19 samples were acute and others convalescent; all came from the United States, Italy and Spain. T cells, B-cell-depleted T cells, or PBMCs provided the cDNA or gDNA that served as material.

V dropped 6 bases and J dropped 2 bases, with 11 bases sitting between them. The CDR3 extends over 14 amino acids. The germline V gene encodes CDR1 MNHEY and CDR2 SMNVEV (reference sequence). Per the authors' pipeline: Cell counts per sample came from amplifying reference gene primers. The repertoire was sequenced with immunoSEQ multiplex PCR; TCRdb's copy has only in-frame clones and lacks some. The V and J calls and clone size were taken over from that table, and D and trimming were inferred from the DNA. The sample shows around 180,000 clones, around 85% of them seen only once. Sequencing used peripheral blood. This TCR derives from a man in his 70s with active or convalescent COVID-19. The chain uses TRBV27 and TRBJ1-3; D may be TRBD1 (6 bases). The CDR3, as DNA: TGTGCCAGCAGAAGGACAGAGGCTGGAAACACCATATATTTT. Translating gives CASRRTEAGNTIYF.